This TCR beta chain came from a study of a mutant IDH1 vaccine in newly diagnosed glioma. CDR3 length: 16 amino acids. V was pared by 4 bases and J by 3 bases, with 9 bases of the junction left unmatched. Germline V gene sequence: CDR1 SGHDT, CDR2 YYEEEE. Concerning this clone: Its antigen is currently unknown.

Method: immunoSEQ multiplex PCR; TCRdb's copy keeps in-frame clones and lacks some. The data show some 64,000 clones, with over 70% seen just once and approximately 5.9% held by the top ten. As for time point: week 11, during vaccination. Doses of 300 ug of mutant IDH1 20-mer peptide were given with topical imiquimod. This clonotype was obtained from a middle-aged man with glioma. This specimen consisted of PBMCs, obtained from a glioma patient whose treatment included an IDH1 peptide vaccine. The chain employs TRBV5-6 and TRBJ1-2; 10 positions match TRBD1. The CDR3 protein is CASSTGTGAEDYGYTF. The CDR3 nucleotides are TGTGCCAGCAGCACCGGGACAGGGGCCGAGGACTATGGCTACACCTTC. Based on the CDR3 plus reference TRBV5-6 and TRBJ1-2, the full variable domain is DAGVTQSPTHLIKTRGQQVTLRCSPKSGHDTVSWYQQALGQGPQFIFQYYEEEERQRGNFPDRFSGHQFPNYSSELNVNALLLGDSALYLCASSTGTGAEDYGYTFGSGTRLTVV.